The T cell receptor beta chain described here comes from a study of T-cell reconstitution after alpha-beta-depleted transplantation in children (dated by TCRdb to between 2015 and 2016). Looking at the study overall: Using TCR repertoire profiling, the study followed T-cell immune reconstitution in a quantitative way in children after TCRalphabeta/CD19-depleted allogeneic hematopoietic cell transplantation.

About this clonotype itself: Its antigen remains unidentified. Base qualities are not at hand, and no much larger clone is one base apart.

Including the terminal cysteine and phenylalanine, the CDR3 comprises 16 residues. Just the 48-base CDR3 DNA is kept, in frame starting at base 1. Library method: PCR. Instrument used: Illumina HiSeq 2500. TCR libraries were prepared with molecular barcoding, using unique molecular identifiers to normalize TCRbeta repertoire quantification. TCRdb cleaned the public reads at Q25 with fastp, built clones with MiXCR and kept in-frame beta chains. Rows with a matching CDR3 protein are joined into one entry that keeps the most common DNA and genes. This sample holds roughly 500,000 distinct CDR3 sequences; approximately 29% were observed only once. 2% to 3% of the sample rests with the top ten.

The source of this sequence is a human donor who donated a stem cell graft to a child with aplastic anemia. Recombination connected TRBV21-1 to TRBJ2-1; the table's D call, TRBD2, was not checked against the DNA. TRBV21-1 is shown as a pseudogene. Material: PBMCs from the stem cell graft donor, obtained from the stem cell graft. The sequence in DNA is TGTGCCAGCACCACCCCTAGCGGGAGCTTCTACAATGAGCAGTTCTTC. Its amino acids are CASTTPSGSFYNEQFF.